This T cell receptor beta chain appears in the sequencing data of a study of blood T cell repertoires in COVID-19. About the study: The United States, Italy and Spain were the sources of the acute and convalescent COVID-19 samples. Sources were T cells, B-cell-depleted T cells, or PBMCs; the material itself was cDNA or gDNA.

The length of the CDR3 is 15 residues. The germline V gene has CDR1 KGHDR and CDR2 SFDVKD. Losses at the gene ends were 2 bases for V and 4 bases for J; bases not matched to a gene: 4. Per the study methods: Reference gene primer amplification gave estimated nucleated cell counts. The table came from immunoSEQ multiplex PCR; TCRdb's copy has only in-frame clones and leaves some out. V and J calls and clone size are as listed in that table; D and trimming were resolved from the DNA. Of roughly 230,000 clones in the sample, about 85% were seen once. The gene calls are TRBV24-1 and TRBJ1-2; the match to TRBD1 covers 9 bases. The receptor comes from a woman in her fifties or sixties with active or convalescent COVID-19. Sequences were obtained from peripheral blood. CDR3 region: CATSDSGQGSYGYTF. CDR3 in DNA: TGTGCCACCAGTGATTCAGGACAGGGGAGCTATGGCTACACCTTC.